Listed below are T cell receptor beta chains from one sample, sequenced in a study of shared clonotypes between healthy human individuals. Assay used: immunoSEQ multiplex PCR; TCRdb lists only in-frame clones, some missing. The sample has roughly 2 million clones, 90% to 97% seen once. Source material: naive CD4+ T cells sorted from blood. The origin of the receptors is a man aged 18 to 29 in good health. CDR3s include the opening cysteine and the closing phenylalanine or tryptophan. The order of the fields is D gene, J gene, V gene, clone size, CDR3 protein, CDR3 DNA. The D gene is left open where the match is weak. Where a row states a size, it is once, few, many or the class of an expanded clone; other rows omit it.

.,TRBJ1-5,TRBV5-5,.,CASSLRANSNQPQHF,TGTGCCAGCAGCTTGCGGGCAAATAGCAATCAGCCCCAGCATTTT
.,TRBJ2-5,TRBV5-1,.,CASSASGGPETQYF,TGCGCCAGCAGCGCCTCGGGGGGCCCTGAGACCCAGTACTTC
TRBD1,TRBJ1-5,TRBV19,.,CASSIPAGTGSGQPQHF,TGTGCCAGTAGTATACCCGCCGGGACAGGGAGTGGACAGCCCCAGCATTTT
.,TRBJ1-5,TRBV30,.,CAWSARGRSQPQHF,TGTGCCTGGAGTGCAAGGGGTCGGAGTCAGCCCCAGCATTTT
TRBD1,TRBJ1-5,TRBV4-1,.,CASSQNYGDSSYQPQHF,TGCGCCAGCAGCCAAAACTATGGGGACAGCAGTTATCAGCCCCAGCATTTT
TRBD2,TRBJ2-7,TRBV5-4,.,CASSNSGREDEQYF,TGTGCCAGCAGCAATAGCGGGAGAGAGGACGAGCAGTACTTC
.,TRBJ1-2,TRBV28,.,CASSSAAGYTF,TGTGCCAGCAGTTCGGCAGCTGGCTACACCTTC
TRBD2,TRBJ2-1,TRBV11-3,.,CASSLLAAAYNEQFF,TGTGCCAGCAGCCTACTAGCGGCAGCTTACAATGAGCAGTTCTTC
.,TRBJ2-2,TRBV10-1,.,CASREGRNTGELFF,TGCGCCAGCAGGGAGGGCCGGAACACCGGGGAGCTGTTTTTT
.,TRBJ2-5,TRBV5-6,.,CASRSDGQETQYF,TGTGCCAGCAGGTCTGACGGACAAGAGACCCAGTACTTC
TRBD2,TRBJ2-1,TRBV10-3,.,CAISVTLTGSGGANEQFF,TGTGCCATCAGTGTAACTCTAACCGGAAGCGGGGGGGCCAATGAGCAGTTCTTC
TRBD1,TRBJ1-2,TRBV30,.,CAWSVVRTGLISNYGYTF,TGTGCCTGGAGTGTAGTGCGGACAGGATTAATTTCAAACTATGGCTACACCTTC
TRBD2,TRBJ2-3,TRBV7-3,.,CASSTRTSGAYTDTQYF,TGTGCCAGCAGCACCAGGACTAGCGGGGCATACACAGATACGCAGTATTTT
.,TRBJ1-3,TRBV5-4,once,CASSKDSSGNTIYF,TGTGCCAGCAGCAAAGACAGCTCTGGAAACACCATATATTTT
.,TRBJ2-3,TRBV25-1,.,CASSEPQGRSTDTQYF,TGTGCCAGCAGTGAACCTCAGGGCCGCAGCACAGATACGCAGTATTTT
.,TRBJ1-2,TRBV9,.,CASSTDMFDGYTF,TGTGCCAGCAGCACGGACATGTTTGATGGCTACACCTTC